The 24 T cell receptor beta chains in this list originate from one sample, sequenced in a study of T cell clonality in common variable immunodeficiency. The table came from immunoSEQ multiplex PCR; TCRdb's copy has only in-frame clones and leaves some out. Altogether about 52,000 clones were found in the sample, and no singletons occur. Sequencing was done on a sample of peripheral blood mononuclear cells. All receptors come from a person aged 18 to 69 in good health.

This clone was observed many times. CDR3 bases read: TGCAGTGCTAGGACAAATCAGGGTGTTGGGACC. It codes for CSARTNQGVGT. The full CDR3 protein is CSARTNQGVGTQYF. The chain is built from TRBV20-1 and TRBJ2-5; tentatively, D is TRBD1 (5 bases). The read comes to an end 3 residues before the CDR3 does, leaving the germline J gene to fill in the end. This CDR3 is 14 amino acids long. V was cut by 3 bases and J by 7 bases, with 18 bases left in between. In germline, CDR1 is DFQATT, CDR2 SNEGSKA (reference sequence).

In the case of this clone: The CDR3 goes on 3 residues after the read ends, and that part is filled in from the germline J gene. This chain joins TRBV19 and TRBJ2-7; D possibly matches TRBD1 or TRBD2 (5 bases each). The CDR3 spans 13 residues. The V gene's germline CDR1 is LNHDA and CDR2 SQIVND (reference sequence). The V gene lost 4 bases and the J gene lost 4 bases, with 11 bases spanning the gap. The DNA read from the CDR3 is TGTGCCAGTAGTAGGGCTGAGGGGTACGAG. Protein product: CASSRAEGYE. The CDR3, in full, reads CASSRAEGYEQYF.

This clone was seen repeatedly, ten times or more. The read terminates 3 residues ahead of where the CDR3 ends, so the germline J gene completes it. The rearrangement joins TRBV5-1 to TRBJ1-2; tentatively, D is TRBD1 (6 bases). CDR1 and CDR2 (germline): SGHRS, YFSETQ. Trimming took off 6 bases at V and 5 bases at J, with 8 bases between the two ends. This CDR3 has 11 residues. CDR3 in amino acids: CASNQGYGYTF. The sequenced CDR3 bases are TGCGCCAGCAATCAGGGGTATGGC.

This clone was seen at least ten times. The CDR3 end is not reached by the read, which stops 3 residues before it; the germline J gene fills it in. V usage is TRBV19 and J usage is TRBJ1-1; 10 nucleotides match TRBD1. CDR1 and CDR2 from the germline V gene are LNHDA and SQIVND (reference sequence). This CDR3 comprises 16 residues. J lost 0 bases, V lost 8 bases, and 9 bases had no gene match. The covered CDR3 bases are TGTGCCAGTGATCCGCGGGGGACAGGGGTGAACACTGAA. Amino acid sequence: CASDPRGTGVNTE. The complete CDR3 protein is CASDPRGTGVNTEAFF.

This clone was counted many times. The observed sequence ends 3 residues before the CDR3 terminus, with the missing tail filled in from the germline J gene. This chain joins TRBV19 and TRBJ1-5; TRBD1 matches 9 bases. CDR1 is LNHDA, CDR2 SQIVND, per germline (reference sequence). The CDR3 loop spans 15 amino acids. V lost 5 bases to trimming and J lost 8 bases; unmatched junction nucleotides: 10. CDR3 sequence: CASSAGTGPIKPQHF. The CDR3 DNA, read in part, is TGTGCCAGTAGTGCCGGGACAGGGCCTATCAAGCCC.

Concerning this clone: The observed sequence ends 3 residues before the CDR3 terminus, with the missing tail filled in from the germline J gene. This rearrangement joins TRBV11-2 to TRBJ1-3, with D tentatively TRBD1 (6 bases). Germline V CDR1 and CDR2: SGHAT, FQNNGV. The CDR3 sequence is 13 residues long. The CDR3 loop reads CASSLAAGTTIYF. The part of the CDR3 DNA that was read is TGTGCCAGCAGCTTAGCGGCCGGGACAACC.

This clone was observed many times. The read falls 3 residues short of the CDR3 end, and the missing part is taken from the germline J gene. V is TRBV5-1 and J is TRBJ2-5, with TRBD2 matching over 7 bases. With V trimmed by 0 bases and J by 7 bases, 3 bases remained unmatched. This CDR3 region has 13 residues. Germline V gene sequence: CDR1 SGHRS, CDR2 YFSETQ. The part of the CDR3 DNA that was read is TGCGCCAGCAGCTTGGTCGGGGAGGGGACC. Its protein product is CASSLVGEGT. The whole CDR3 region reads CASSLVGEGTQYF.

This clone was found many times. With the read ending 3 residues before the CDR3 end, the germline J gene is used to fill in that end. The rearrangement joins TRBV5-1 to TRBJ2-2; possible D gene TRBD2, 5 bases. Trimming left V 6 bases short and J 7 bases short, with 16 bases between. Germline loops: CDR1 SGHRS, CDR2 YFSETQ. This CDR3 has 14 amino acids. The CDR3 spells CASIGASNGGELFF. The DNA read from the CDR3 is TGCGCCAGCATCGGAGCTAGCAACGGCGGGGAG.

This clone was detected only a few times. The sequence runs out 3 residues before the end of the CDR3; the remainder is reconstructed from the germline J gene. V usage is TRBV7-8 and J usage is TRBJ1-6, with D maybe TRBD1 (5 bases). CDR1 and CDR2 from the germline V gene are SGHVS and FQNEAQ. This CDR3 region has 15 residues. Partial CDR3 DNA: TGTGCCAGCAGCGGGGAAGGGGTGCCCTCCTGGCCC. Protein product: CASSGEGVPSWP. The full CDR3 reads CASSGEGVPSWPLHF.

The sample holds many counts of this clone. The read terminates 3 residues ahead of where the CDR3 ends, so the germline J gene completes it. The chain recombines TRBV4-2 with TRBJ2-3, with TRBD2 as a possible D gene (6 bases). V lost 3 bases and J 0 bases, leaving 19 bases between the germline ends. Germline V gene sequence: CDR1 LGHNA, CDR2 YNFKEQ. CDR3 size: 18 residues. The CDR3 spells CASSQTLLADPSTDTQYF. Partial CDR3 DNA: TGTGCCAGCAGCCAGACGTTACTAGCTGATCCTAGCACAGATACG.

This clone was seen many times. Partial CDR3 DNA: TGTGCCTGGAGTGTGGGGCCTCCCAGGAATGGC. This codes for CAWSVGPPRNG. The full CDR3 is CAWSVGPPRNGYTF. The rearrangement joins TRBV30 to TRBJ1-2; possible D gene TRBD1, 5 bases. The read ends 3 residues shy of where the CDR3 ends; the end is completed using the germline J gene. V was pared by 0 bases and J by 6 bases, with 14 bases between. Germline-derived CDR1 and CDR2 are GTSNPN and SVGIG (reference sequence). This CDR3 is 14 amino acids long.

This clone was detected ten times or more. The read terminates 3 residues before the CDR3 end, so the remaining end is supplied by the germline J gene. The J gene is TRBJ2-3, the V gene TRBV9; perhaps TRBD2 as D (5 bases). Between the trimmed V and J ends, which lost 4 bases and 3 bases, there was a span of 15 bases. Germline V CDR1 and CDR2: SGDLS, YYNGEE. CDR3 size: 15 residues. CDR3 DNA, as far as it was read: TGTGCCAGCAGCTTGACGACTACTAGAACAGATACG. This encodes CASSLTTTRTDT. The whole CDR3 sequence reads CASSLTTTRTDTQYF.

In regard to this clone: The sequenced fragment ends 3 residues before the CDR3 boundary, so the rest is inferred from the germline J gene. This chain links TRBV7-9 with TRBJ1-1; D is uncertain. Germline CDR1 SEHNR, CDR2 FQNEAQ (reference sequence). There are 12 residues in the CDR3. Incomplete CDR3 DNA: TGTGCCAGCAGCCCCGGTCTGGGCGAA. Translated: CASSPGLGE. The full CDR3 reads CASSPGLGEAFF.

This clone has a count of ten or more. Other DNA variants within this sample encode the same CDR3. Incomplete CDR3 DNA: TGCAGTGGACGGGGGACAGGGGTCGACAAAAACATT. Amino acids: CSGRGTGVDKNI. The whole CDR3 reads CSGRGTGVDKNIQYF. V gene TRBV20-1 combines with J gene TRBJ2-4, with TRBD1 identical over 10 bases. Read coverage stops 3 residues before the CDR3 terminus; the germline J gene supplies the remainder. The CDR3 totals 15 residues. Germline assignment: CDR1 DFQATT and CDR2 SNEGSKA (reference sequence). Trimming removed 7 bases from V and 3 bases from J; junction bases left unmatched: 9.

This clone was recorded many times. With the read ending 3 residues before the CDR3 end, the germline J gene is used to fill in that end. V is TRBV5-6 and J is TRBJ1-5, with D uncertain. The CDR3 contains 15 residues. V dropped 0 bases and J dropped 1 base, with 8 bases sitting between them. Germline V gene sequence: CDR1 SGHDT, CDR2 YYEEEE. The sequenced CDR3 bases are TGTGCCAGCAGCTTGGCTCGCGGGAGCAATCAGCCC. Its protein product is CASSLARGSNQP. The full-length CDR3 reads as CASSLARGSNQPQHF.

This clone was counted ten times or more. The read finishes 3 residues shy of the CDR3 end, and the germline J gene is used to complete it. The V call is TRBV10-3, the J call TRBJ1-4; perhaps TRBD1 as D (6 bases). Per the germline V gene, CDR1 is ENHRY and CDR2 is SYGVKD. Trimming left V 10 bases short and J 4 bases short, with 10 bases between. The CDR3 has 12 amino acids. CDR3 DNA, as far as it was read: TGTGCCACGCGGACAGATAATGAAAAA. Translating gives CATRTDNEK. In full, the CDR3 is CATRTDNEKLFF.

This clone was detected many times. Read sequence stops 3 residues before the CDR3 end, and the germline J gene provides the missing end. This chain uses TRBV7-9 with TRBJ2-5, with TRBD2 matching over 14 bases. This CDR3 region has 14 residues. The V segment lost 10 bases and the J segment 5 bases; nucleotides outside the gene matches: 6. Germline loops: CDR1 SEHNR, CDR2 FQNEAQ (reference sequence). CDR3 DNA, as far as it was read: TGTGCCACCGGACTAGCGGGAGGATGGGAGACC. It yields the protein CATGLAGGWET. In full, the CDR3 reads CATGLAGGWETQYF.

This clone came up many times. The read stops 3 residues short of the end of the CDR3; the missing end is completed from the germline J gene. This chain joins TRBV5-1 and TRBJ2-2, with 9 bases identical to TRBD2. Germline V CDR1 and CDR2: SGHRS, YFSETQ. Unmatched junction bases numbered 5, after V lost 0 bases and J lost 2 bases. This CDR3 has 17 amino acids. CDR3 sequence: CASSLGLAVSNTGELFF. The DNA read from the CDR3 is TGCGCCAGCAGCTTGGGACTAGCGGTTAGTAACACCGGGGAG.

This clone was seen repeatedly, ten times or more. The read finishes 3 residues shy of the CDR3 end, and the germline J gene is used to complete it. V and J are TRBV7-3 and TRBJ1-6; 9 positions agree with TRBD1. The CDR3 extends over 16 amino acids. Per germline, CDR1 SGHTA and CDR2 FQGTGA. V lost 5 bases, J lost 5 bases, and 7 bases stayed unmatched. The CDR3 reads CASSLAGTGNNSPLHF. The CDR3 bases that were read are TGTGCCAGCAGCCTAGCAGGGACAGGGAATAATTCACCC.

This clone was seen many times. Here the CDR3 reads CSARDRGQGGEKLFF. CDR3 DNA, as far as it was read: TGCAGTGCTAGAGATCGAGGACAGGGGGGAGAAAAG. The genes are TRBV20-1 and TRBJ2-2; 10 bases align to TRBD1. The DNA ends 3 residues before the CDR3 does, and the rest of the CDR3 is filled in from the germline J gene. This CDR3 has 15 residues. Per the germline V gene, CDR1 is DFQATT and CDR2 is SNEGSKA (reference sequence).

This clone has a count of ten or more. The read ends 3 residues early relative to the CDR3; the germline J gene fills the gap. This chain joins TRBV7-3 and TRBJ2-1; 8 nucleotides agree with TRBD1. Germline CDR1 reads SGHTA; CDR2 reads FQGTGA. The CDR3 has 17 amino acids. V was pared by 5 bases and J by 3 bases, with 12 bases of the junction left unmatched. CDR3 protein: CASSAWTGLGGYNEQFF. The CDR3 bases that were read are TGTGCCAGCAGCGCCTGGACAGGGCTTGGTGGCTACAATGAG.

This clone was observed many times. The observed sequence ends 3 residues before the CDR3 terminus, with the missing tail filled in from the germline J gene. The J gene is TRBJ2-7, the V gene TRBV10-3; TRBD1 might be the D (5 bases). V was shortened by 7 bases and J by 2 bases, with 12 bases between the two germline ends. The CDR3 extends over 13 amino acids. Germline CDR1 and CDR2: ENHRY and SYGVKD. CDR3 bases read: TGTGCCATCAAAGGGGAAGGAACCTACGAG. Protein sequence: CAIKGEGTYE. The full CDR3 is CAIKGEGTYEQYF.

This clone was seen repeatedly, ten times or more. The read falls 3 residues short of the CDR3 end, and the missing part is taken from the germline J gene. The chain joins TRBV7-2 to TRBJ2-5, with unresolved D. Germline V CDR1 and CDR2: SGHTA, FQGNSA. V was trimmed by 2 bases and J by 2 bases, leaving 9 bases between them. The CDR3 is 14 amino acids. The chain's CDR3 is CASSLSLTQETQYF. Partial CDR3 DNA: TGTGCCAGCAGCTTATCCCTCACTCAAGAGACC. The full variable domain, rest sourced from reference TRBV7-2 and TRBJ2-5, is GAGVSQSPSNKVTEKGKDVELRCDPISGHTALYWYRQSLGQGLEFLIYFQGNSAPDKSGLPSDRFSAERTGGSVSTLTIQRTQQEDSAVYLCASSLSLTQETQYFGPGTRLLVL.

This clone was seen many times. The sequenced fragment ends 3 residues before the CDR3 boundary, so the rest is inferred from the germline J gene. V and J are TRBV27 and TRBJ2-2; 16 nucleotides agree with TRBD2. Trimming at V came to 4 bases and at J to 6 bases, leaving 11 bases not matched to a gene. The CDR3 has 19 residues. Germline CDR1 MNHEY, CDR2 SMNVEV (reference sequence). CDR3 DNA (partial): TGTGCCAGCAGTTCCCGGGGACTAGCGGGAGGGCGGCGGGCCGGGGAG. Translating it yields CASSSRGLAGGRRAGE. The entire CDR3 reads CASSSRGLAGGRRAGELFF.